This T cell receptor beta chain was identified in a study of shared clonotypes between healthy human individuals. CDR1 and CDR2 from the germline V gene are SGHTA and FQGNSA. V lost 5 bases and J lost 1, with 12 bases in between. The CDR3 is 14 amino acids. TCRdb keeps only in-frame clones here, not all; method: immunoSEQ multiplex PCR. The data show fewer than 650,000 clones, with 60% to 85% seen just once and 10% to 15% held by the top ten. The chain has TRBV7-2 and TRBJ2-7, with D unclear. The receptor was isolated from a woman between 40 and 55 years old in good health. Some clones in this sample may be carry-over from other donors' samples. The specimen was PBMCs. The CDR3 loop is CASSPGPRSYEQYF. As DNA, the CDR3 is TGTGCCAGCAGCCCGGGTCCCAGATCCTACGAGCAGTACTTC. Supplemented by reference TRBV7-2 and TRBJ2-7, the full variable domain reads GAGVSQSPSNKVTEKGKDVELRCDPISGHTALYWYRQSLGQGLEFLIYFQGNSAPDKSGLPSDRFSAERTGGSVSTLTIQRTQQEDSAVYLCASSPGPRSYEQYFGPGTRLTVT.